This T cell receptor (beta chain) was profiled in a study of monozygotic twins with inflammatory bowel disease. Each donor had 2.5 ml of blood drawn. The CDR3 is 15 residues long. CDR1 and CDR2 from the germline V gene are SGHRS and YFSETQ. Template switching added UMIs carrying a 6-nucleotide sample barcode. TCRdb reanalyzed the 5' RACE reads and collapses them to one entry per CDR3 protein, without DNA. The sample totals tens of thousands of distinct CDR3 sequences. The chain is built from TRBV5-1 and TRBJ1-3; TCRdb calls TRBD1, which cannot be checked without DNA. Input material: blood. This TCR came from a human donor with ulcerative colitis or Crohn's disease, or a healthy co-twin of an affected twin (not recorded which). This CDR3 reads CASSLSGLSGNTIYF.